This passage covers 23 T cell receptor beta chains from one sample sequenced in a study of spatial heterogeneity in lung cancer. A single record per CDR3 protein comes from TCRdb applying MiXCR to the 5' RACE reads. In the table there are some 110,000 distinct CDR3 sequences, 9% to 15% of which are singletons. The time point was: blood at routine non-recurrence follow-up after resection. Whole RNA was taken from tumor, nontumor lung or frozen PBMC; it was then sequenced unsorted. The source material was PBMCs, sampled at follow-up. These receptors were obtained from a male donor with early-stage non-small cell lung cancer.

CDR3 loop: CASSANSNQPQHF. The CDR3 nucleotides are TGTGCCAGCAGTGCTAATAGCAATCAGCCCCAGCATTTT. V usage is TRBV6-5 and J usage is TRBJ1-5, with D unclear. Trimming stripped 5 bases from V and 0 bases from J, with 5 bases between. CDR1 MNHEY and CDR2 SVGAGI come from the germline V gene. The CDR3 extends over 13 amino acids.

V and J are TRBV10-1 and TRBJ2-3, with a weak D call TRBD2 (5 bases). The CDR3 runs 15 residues. V was clipped by 2 bases and J by 6 bases, with 15 bases between them. CDR1 and CDR2 from the germline V gene are WNHNN and SYGVQD (reference sequence). CDR3: CASSEASPTLDTQYF. CDR3 DNA sequence: TGCGCCAGCAGTGAGGCTAGCCCTACGTTGGATACGCAGTATTTT.

In its sample, this clonotype was seen a few times. This chain links TRBV20-1 with TRBJ1-6; D might be TRBD1 (5 bases). CDR3 length equals 15 residues. V was clipped by 6 bases and J by 0 bases, with 12 bases between them. CDR1 and CDR2 from the germline V gene are DFQATT and SNEGSKA (reference sequence). The CDR3 loop reads CSAGPGSSYNSPLHF. CDR3 nucleotide sequence: TGCAGTGCAGGCCCAGGGAGCTCCTATAATTCACCCCTCCACTTT.

This clonotype was counted many times. The gene calls are TRBV29-1 and TRBJ2-7, with 9 bases lining up with TRBD2. The CDR3 covers 13 residues. V shed 4 bases and J 3 bases; nucleotides not matched to a gene: 4. CDR1 is SQVTM, CDR2 ANQGSEA, per germline. As DNA, the CDR3 is TGCAGCGTTGTTCCAGCGGGGGGCTACGAGCAGTACTTC. Amino acids: CSVVPAGGYEQYF.

The table lists this clonotype with many counts. The rearrangement joins TRBV4-3 to TRBJ1-2, with D possibly TRBD1 on 5 matching bases. Deletions cut 0 bases from V and 0 bases from J, with 11 bases between. The CDR3 covers 16 residues. Germline V gene sequence: CDR1 LGHNA, CDR2 YSLEER. The CDR3: CASSQDVGESNYGYTF. CDR3 bases: TGCGCCAGCAGCCAAGATGTAGGGGAATCTAACTATGGCTACACCTTC.

This sequence joins TRBV27 and TRBJ1-6; D unresolved. The CDR3 is 15 amino acids. Germline lookup yields CDR1 MNHEY and CDR2 SMNVEV (reference sequence). The V end lost 2 bases, the J end lost 4 bases, and 9 bases lay between the germline ends. CDR3 nucleotides: TGTGCCAGCAGTTTAGGAGGGAGATATAATTCACCCCTCCACTTT. Residues: CASSLGGRYNSPLHF.

This clonotype has a count of ten or more. The J gene is TRBJ1-5, the V gene TRBV6-1; a possible D gene is TRBD1 (5 bases). V lost 4 bases and J 1 base, leaving 11 bases between the germline ends. CDR1 and CDR2 (germline): MNHNS, SASEGT. The length of the CDR3 is 15 residues. The DNA of the CDR3 is TGTGCCAGCAGTGGTTATGGGGGAAGCAATCAGCCCCAGCATTTT. It specifies CASSGYGGSNQPQHF.

This clonotype has only a few counts. The rearrangement joins TRBV7-2 to TRBJ1-3, with 7 positions matching TRBD1. The CDR3 is 16 amino acids. Per the germline V gene, CDR1 is SGHTA and CDR2 is FQGNSA. Germline trimming cut 1 base from V and 3 bases from J; bases unmatched to any gene: 6. The DNA for the CDR3 is TGTGCCAGCAGCTTAGATAGGACAGGACTTGGAAACACCATATATTTT. This codes for CASSLDRTGLGNTIYF.

This sequence joins TRBV7-9 and TRBJ2-1, with 8 bases that match TRBD2. Germline V gives CDR1 SEHNR, CDR2 FQNEAQ (reference sequence). CDR3 length equals 16 residues. J was trimmed by 2 bases and V by 5 bases; bases with no gene match: 8. The CDR3 spells CASSAAAGATYNEQFF. For the CDR3, the DNA is TGTGCCAGCAGCGCCGCAGCGGGGGCTACCTACAATGAGCAGTTCTTC.

This chain links TRBV27 with TRBJ1-1; D unresolved. The V and J ends lost 1 base and 3 bases respectively, with 9 bases between them. CDR3 length: 14 residues. Germline loops: CDR1 MNHEY, CDR2 SMNVEV (reference sequence). In DNA, the CDR3 is TGTGCCAGCAGTTTATTAGGGCCCGACACTGAAGCTTTCTTT. Translating it yields CASSLLGPDTEAFF.

The V and J genes are TRBV6-2 or TRBV6-3 and TRBJ2-1; 8 bases fit TRBD1. The J segment lost 3 bases and the V segment lost 5 bases, leaving 9 bases of the junction unmatched. The CDR3 extends over 16 amino acids. Germline-derived CDR1 and CDR2 are MNHEY and SVGEGT. CDR3 in amino acids: CASSGDRLRVYNEQFF. The CDR3 DNA is TGTGCCAGCAGTGGGGACAGGCTACGCGTCTACAATGAGCAGTTCTTC.

This clonotype was detected a few times. The rearrangement joins TRBV20-1 to TRBJ2-7; 8 positions agree with TRBD1. The CDR3 is made up of 14 amino acids. Germline V gene lookup returns CDR1 DFQATT and CDR2 SNEGSKA (reference sequence). J gave up 0 bases and V 5 bases, and 6 bases lay outside the gene matches. CDR3 loop: CSASGQALSYEQYF. The CDR3 coding sequence is TGCAGTGCTTCGGGACAGGCCCTCTCCTACGAGCAGTACTTC.

This clonotype was found many times. The chain has TRBV5-6 and TRBJ1-2; TRBD1 matches 9 bases. Germline V gives CDR1 SGHDT, CDR2 YYEEEE. J lost 5 bases, V lost 3 bases, and 5 bases had no gene match. The CDR3 totals 14 residues. CDR3 DNA sequence: TGTGCCAGCAGCTCTAACAGGGGGCGGTATGGCTACACCTTC. Residues: CASSSNRGRYGYTF. The full variable domain, with the rest looked up from reference TRBV5-6 and TRBJ1-2, is DAGVTQSPTHLIKTRGQQVTLRCSPKSGHDTVSWYQQALGQGPQFIFQYYEEEERQRGNFPDRFSGHQFPNYSSELNVNALLLGDSALYLCASSSNRGRYGYTFGSGTRLTVV.

This clonotype came up a few times. The rearrangement links TRBV2 to TRBJ1-1; D is undetermined. Germline CDR1 reads SNHLY; CDR2 reads FYNNEI. V lost 5 bases and J lost 4, with 17 bases in between. The CDR3 extends over 15 amino acids. In DNA, the CDR3 is TGTGCCAGCAGTCTAAGCTTGGACCGGGGCACTGAAGCTTTCTTT. Residues: CASSLSLDRGTEAFF.

Written as DNA, the CDR3 is TGTGCCAGCAGCTTATTGGGAACGGACTCTGGGGCCAACGTCCTGACTTTC. Amino acid sequence: CASSLLGTDSGANVLTF. J is TRBJ2-6 and V is TRBV7-3; D unresolved. The CDR3 contains 17 residues. Germline V lookup: CDR1 SGHTA, CDR2 FQGTGA. Trimming stripped 2 bases from V and 0 bases from J, with 11 bases between.

Many counts were recorded for this clonotype. The rearrangement uses TRBV11-2 and TRBJ1-2; D ambiguous. V lost 5 bases and J lost 8, with 15 bases in between. The CDR3 is 13 amino acids. The V gene's germline CDR1 is SGHAT and CDR2 FQNNGV. The DNA for the CDR3 is TGTGCCAGCAGCGGTTTGGCAGTGATCGGCTACACCTTC. As protein: CASSGLAVIGYTF.

This clonotype was picked up many times. This chain links TRBV10-3 with TRBJ2-7; D possibly corresponds to TRBD2 (6 bases). Deletions cut 4 bases from V and 0 bases from J, with 16 bases between. Germline V gene sequence: CDR1 ENHRY, CDR2 SYGVKD. The CDR3 has 16 residues. CDR3 loop: CAISANTLASSYEQYF. In DNA form, the CDR3 reads TGTGCCATCAGTGCGAACACGCTAGCGAGCTCCTACGAGCAGTACTTC.

This chain links TRBV5-6 with TRBJ1-3; D remains unclear. The CDR3 sequence is 13 residues long. V was clipped by 6 bases and J by 0 bases, with 7 bases between them. The germline V gene encodes CDR1 SGHDT and CDR2 YYEEEE. The CDR3 nucleotides read TGTGCCAGCAACAGTTACTCTGGAAACACCATATATTTT. Its protein is CASNSYSGNTIYF.

The rearrangement uses TRBV6-2 or TRBV6-3 and TRBJ2-3; maybe TRBD2 (5 bases). CDR1 and CDR2 from the germline V gene are MNHEY and SVGEGT. This CDR3 comprises 13 residues. V shed 8 bases and J shed 14 bases, with 23 bases lying between them. DNA for the CDR3: TGTGCCAGCCGGCGGTCAACTAGTTCTCATCCGTATTTT. It yields the protein CASRRSTSSHPYF.

This clonotype was detected many times. The chain combines TRBV6-1 with TRBJ1-1; D perhaps matches TRBD1 (6 bases). From germline, CDR1 is MNHNS and CDR2 SASEGT. The CDR3 is 14 amino acids. Trimming left V 7 bases short and J 6 bases short, with 18 bases between. The CDR3 loop is CASMDSRRVAEAFF. In DNA form, the CDR3 reads TGTGCCAGCATGGACAGCCGAAGGGTCGCTGAAGCTTTCTTT.

The chain has TRBV6-5 and TRBJ2-7, with a weak D call TRBD2 (7 bases). Trimming took 2 bases from V and 3 from J, leaving 11 bases between them. CDR1 is MNHEY, CDR2 SVGAGI, per germline. The CDR3 length is 14 residues. Here the CDR3 DNA reads TGTGCCAGCAGTTACGGGGGGGCGGGCTACGAGCAGTACTTC. Its translation is CASSYGGAGYEQYF.

To note about this clonotype: This sequence may be a read error, since a much larger clone differs from it by one base. V usage is TRBV10-2 and J usage is TRBJ2-4, with D unresolved. Per the germline V gene, CDR1 is WSHSY and CDR2 is SAAADI. The CDR3 runs to 11 residues. CDR3 residues: CASSESNIRYF. The CDR3 DNA sequence: TGCGCCAGCAGTGAGTCCAACATTCGGTACTTC.

V gene TRBV7-3 combines with J gene TRBJ2-5, with D perhaps TRBD2 (7 bases). Germline CDR1 and CDR2: SGHTA and FQGTGA. Trimming left V 4 bases short and J 4 bases short, with 19 bases between. The CDR3 has 16 residues. As DNA, the CDR3 is TGTGCCAGCAGCTCCCATAAAGGGGGGGCCGGAGAGACCCAGTACTTC. Amino acids: CASSSHKGGAGETQYF.